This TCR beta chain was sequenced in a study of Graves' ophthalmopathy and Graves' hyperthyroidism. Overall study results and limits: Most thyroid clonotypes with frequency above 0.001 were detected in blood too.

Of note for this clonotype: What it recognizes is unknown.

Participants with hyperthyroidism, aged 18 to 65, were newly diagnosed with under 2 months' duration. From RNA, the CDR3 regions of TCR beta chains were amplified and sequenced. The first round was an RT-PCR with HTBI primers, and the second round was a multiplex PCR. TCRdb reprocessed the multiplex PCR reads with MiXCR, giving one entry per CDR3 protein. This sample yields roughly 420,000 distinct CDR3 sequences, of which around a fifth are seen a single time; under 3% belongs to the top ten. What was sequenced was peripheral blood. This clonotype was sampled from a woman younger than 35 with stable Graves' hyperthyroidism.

The CDR3 sequence: CASSGRAEAFF. In DNA, the CDR3 is TGTGCCAGCAGTGGCAGGGCTGAAGCTTTCTTT. The J gene is TRBJ1-1, the V gene TRBV2; tentative D call: TRBD1 (5 bases). Looked up from germline, CDR1 is SNHLY and CDR2 is FYNNEI. This CDR3 comprises 11 residues. Trimming removed 4 bases at V and 6 bases at J, with 6 bases between.